These 9 T cell receptor beta chains were sequenced from one sample in a study of T cell responses to AZD1222 COVID-19 vaccine. Profiled with immunoSEQ multiplex PCR; TCRdb holds only in-frame clones, not every one. The table lists 150,000 to 200,000 clones, 91% of them singletons. Here the sequenced sample was peripheral blood, taken 28 days after the second AZD1222 dose. All receptors come from an adult who received the AZD1222 COVID-19 vaccine.

V and J are TRBV5-6 and TRBJ1-1; 9 bases are shared with TRBD1. CDR1 SGHDT and CDR2 YYEEEE come from the germline V gene. The CDR3 length is 16 residues. Trimming cost V 4 bases and J 3 bases; bases outside gene matches: 10. Here the CDR3 reads CASSRAVQGAYTEAFF. CDR3 nucleotide sequence: TGTGCCAGCAGCAGGGCGGTACAGGGGGCATACACTGAAGCTTTCTTT.

The gene calls are TRBV28 and TRBJ1-4, with no clear D. This CDR3 contains 15 residues. The germline V gene encodes CDR1 MDHEN and CDR2 SYDVKM. Trimming pared 2 bases from V and 4 bases from J, leaving 11 bases between. In DNA, the CDR3 is TGTGCCAGCAGTTTAGGGAGTTTAGTTAATGAAAAACTGTTTTTT. This translates into CASSLGSLVNEKLFF. The full variable domain, with the rest looked up from reference TRBV28 and TRBJ1-4, is DVKVTQSSRYLVKRTGEKVFLECVQDMDHENMFWYRQDPGLGLRLIYFSYDVKMKEKGDIPEGYSVSREKKERFSLILESASTNQTSMYLCASSLGSLVNEKLFFGSGTQLSVL.

This chain joins TRBV7-9 and TRBJ2-3; no definite D call. V was clipped by 3 bases and J by 7 bases, with 11 bases between them. The CDR3 spans 13 residues. Germline-derived CDR1 and CDR2 are SEHNR and FQNEAQ (reference sequence). The CDR3 sequence is CASSFDSPNTQYF. The CDR3 DNA sequence: TGTGCCAGCAGCTTTGATTCTCCGAATACGCAGTATTTT.

The V and J genes are TRBV7-6 and TRBJ2-1; 7 nucleotides align to TRBD1. V lost 5 bases to trimming and J lost 6 bases; unmatched junction nucleotides: 7. The CDR3 is made up of 14 amino acids. CDR1 is SGHVS and CDR2 is FNYEAQ in the germline V gene. In DNA, the CDR3 is TGTGCCAGCAGCGCTGGGACAGCTTTCAATGAGCAGTTCTTC. Protein product: CASSAGTAFNEQFF.

The genes are TRBV29-1 and TRBJ1-1, with D uncertain. Germline V lookup: CDR1 SQVTM, CDR2 ANQGSEA. This CDR3 is built from 13 residues. V gave up 6 bases and J gave up 3 bases, with 14 bases separating them. The CDR3 sequence: CSVTNSPYTEAFF. CDR3 sequence (DNA): TGCAGCGTGACGAACTCGCCCTACACTGAAGCTTTCTTT.

The rearrangement uses TRBV4-2 and TRBJ2-5, with TRBD2 identical over 16 bases. In germline, CDR1 is LGHNA, CDR2 YNFKEQ. Trimming at V came to 5 bases and at J to 5 bases, leaving 11 bases not matched to a gene. The CDR3 is 18 amino acids. In nucleotides, the CDR3 is TGTGCCAGCAGCTTAAGCCGGGGACTAGCGGGGGGGCCGGAGACCCAGTACTTC. This translates into CASSLSRGLAGGPETQYF.

The rearrangement uses TRBV7-8 and TRBJ1-1, with D perhaps TRBD1 (6 bases). The CDR3 spans 14 residues. Germline V gives CDR1 SGHVS, CDR2 FQNEAQ. V lost 2 bases, J lost 7 bases, and 14 bases lay in between. CDR3 residues: CASSLRAGVGEAFF. The CDR3 DNA is TGTGCCAGCAGCTTAAGGGCAGGGGTTGGTGAAGCTTTCTTT. Full variable domain (remainder filled in from reference TRBV7-8 and TRBJ1-1): GAGVSQSPRYKVAKRGQDVALRCDPISGHVSLFWYQQALGQGPEFLTYFQNEAQLDKSGLPSDRFFAERPEGSVSTLKIQRTQQEDSAVYLCASSLRAGVGEAFFGQGTRLTVV.

As to this clone: Other DNA sequences in this sample translate to the same CDR3. The V gene is TRBV27, the J gene TRBJ2-7; no clear D gene. V gave up 2 bases and J gave up 1 base, with 6 bases separating them. The CDR3 has 13 residues. Per germline, CDR1 MNHEY and CDR2 SMNVEV (reference sequence). DNA for the CDR3: TGTGCCAGCAGTTTAACAACTTCCTACGAGCAGTACTTC. This sequence encodes CASSLTTSYEQYF.

The J gene is TRBJ1-5, the V gene TRBV19; weak D call: TRBD1 (6 bases). The germline CDR1 and CDR2 sequences are LNHDA and SQIVND (reference sequence). There are 16 residues in the CDR3. V lost 6 bases and J 2 bases, leaving 17 bases between the germline ends. CDR3 protein: CASSDVQGLGNQPQHF. CDR3 in DNA: TGTGCCAGTAGCGACGTCCAGGGGTTGGGCAATCAGCCCCAGCATTTT.